The sample holds one count of the clone carrying this T cell receptor (beta chain). The data were taken from a study of human T cells and chemical hapten exposure. The CDR3 covers 16 residues. CDR1 and CDR2 from the germline V gene are LGHNA and YSLEER. V lost 0 bases and J 1 base, leaving 12 bases between the germline ends. Time point of the sample: pre-sensitization, week 0. The sample's treatment: therapeutic diphenylcyclopropenone sensitization with weekly scalp DPC. TCRdb reprocessed the RACE reads with MiXCR, giving one entry per CDR3 protein. The sample includes 380,000 or so distinct CDR3 sequences, 4.5% to 7% of them seen just once.

The chain combines TRBV4-3 with TRBJ1-2; perhaps TRBD1 as D (6 bases). The TCR originated in a woman aged 18-29 years with alopecia areata. Some clones in this sample may be carry-over from other donors' samples. The sample consisted of whole blood, taken in connection with sensitization to the hapten diphenylcyclopropenone (DPC). The CDR3 DNA reads as TGCGCCAGCAGCCAAGATAGAGTAGGGGGTAACTATGGCTACACCTTC. This codes for CASSQDRVGGNYGYTF.